This paragraph covers one T cell receptor beta chain sequence. The clone's antigen remains unknown. No much larger clonotype is one base removed from it; base qualities were not supplied. Using the deep immunoSEQ assay, multiplex PCR amplified TCR CDR3 regions from genomic DNA. Extracted genomic DNA from each cell subset was spread evenly across all wells of several immunoSEQ 96-well plates, with each plate serving as a replicate. For sorted subsets, about 210 ng of genomic DNA, equivalent to 30,000 or so T cell genomes, went into each replicate PCR. Purified libraries were quantified with a Qubit 3.0 fluorometer, sized on a Bioanalyzer 2100, and re-quantified with the KAPA Library Quantification kit. Every immunoSEQ 96-well plate was sequenced on a separate single-read 150-cycle Illumina NextSeq 550 flow cell. As for the original processing: The immunoSEQ output contained only junctional sequences without quality scores, so filtering could not match that applied to full-length reads. Sequences were annotated with PyIR, a Python wrapper for IgBLAST v1.9, and V/J genes and CDR3 were assigned using IMGT germline references. Any read was removed if the V/J assignment was weak (E-value above 1e-6), the CDR3 was missing, or the read contained stop codons, out-of-frame junctions, or ambiguous translated residues. A V3J clonotype was defined by an identical inferred V gene, J gene, and CDR3 amino acid sequence. Percentage overlap between repertoires was calculated by dividing the number of shared unique clonotypes by the size of the smaller repertoire. RTK rarefaction, the Chao1 estimator, and Recon v2.1 estimates of unobserved clonotypes were used to assess repertoire richness. For all TCRbeta clonotypes obtained by the gDNA method from several donors, generation probabilities were computed with OLGA. Entries here come from immuneACCESS through TCRdb and include only in-frame sequences with V and J called. Some clones fail to appear in such tables; in the studies checked, an unresolved V gene covers under half of the shortfall, and the cause of the remainder is unknown. V and J calls and clone size come straight from that table; D and trimming were deduced from the DNA. The sample table shows about 2.1 million clones, and roughly 91% are seen once. Approximately 1.7% of the sample lies in the top ten.

The junction shows trimming of 5 bases on V and 0 bases on J, and the gene matches do not reach 6 bases of it. The CDR1 and CDR2 encoded by the germline V gene are SGHVS and FNYEAQ. Counted from cysteine to phenylalanine, this CDR3 has 16 amino acids. Only the CDR3 portion is preserved as DNA: 48 bases, with reading frame beginning at the first base. CD8 naive samples were obtained by positive selection for CCR7 among CD45RO-negative cells, yielding a CD45RA+CCR7+ population from which TemRA cells were excluded. Healthy HIV-negative adults with no recently reported acute infections or vaccinations were included as donors. Only Caucasian adults living in Nashville, Tennessee, USA were represented among the donors. Blood was collected by leukapheresis, and PBMCs were isolated by Ficoll-Histopaque density gradient centrifugation and then cryopreserved in liquid nitrogen vapor phase. Purity and quantity of every magnetically sorted T cell population were checked by analytical flow cytometry. Each sorted fraction had its genomic DNA isolated and then quantified by UV absorbance on a Nanodrop 2000c.

These data are taken from a study of shared clonotypes between healthy human individuals (dated by TCRdb to the early 2020s). About the investigation overall: A few men and two women, aged 18 to 49 years, made up the cohort. For each donor, CD4 naive and CD4 memory were each given three plates, CD8 naive was given two plates, and CD8 memory was given one plate. Blood TCR repertoires of several healthy adults were deeply sequenced to estimate repertoire size and the extent of clonotype sharing between individuals. Different laboratories and diverse techniques were used to prepare libraries and sequence TCR repertoires, to increase sequencing depth and limit assay-specific biases. Leukapheresis yielded between about 0.85 and 10 billion PBMCs per donor. Broad study findings and their caveats: The genetic and exposure-history diversity represented was limited by the small number of donors. Across several donors, around 5% of naive CD4, over 3% of naive CD8, 2% to 2.5% of memory CD4, and approximately 0.4% of memory CD8 clonotypes were shared. Estimated clonotype richness was generally larger for naive than for memory subsets. Rarefaction of sorted-subset datasets indicated incomplete sequencing despite the large sequencing depth. Only blood was sampled, and tissue TCR repertoires likely differ from those in blood. Based on pairwise subsampling, the degree of clonotype sharing among donors was expected to be affected by sequencing depth. Clonotypes shared by all four sorted-subset donors showed higher generation probabilities than non-shared clonotypes.

The V and J segments used are TRBV7-6 and TRBJ2-3, with 9 bases matching TRBD1. Input material: naive CD8+ T cells from PBMCs. Reading the label with the study, this specimen's cell subset or site is: CD45RA+CCR7+. The TCR comes from a man aged 18 to 29 in good health. Some clones in this sample may be carry-over from other donors' samples. The sequenced DNA is TGTGCCAGCAGCACCGGGACAGGGACCAGCACAGATACGCAGTATTTT. Translated, it reads CASSTGTGTSTDTQYF.